A single sample gave rise to the 22 T cell receptor beta chains below, sequenced in a study of cytotoxic CD8 clonotypes in ibrutinib-treated CLL. Data came from immunoSEQ multiplex PCR; TCRdb stores just in-frame clones and leaves some out. This table holds roughly 160,000 clones, more than 75% found once. This sample comprised PBMCs, obtained after 12 months of ibrutinib treatment. Every receptor here comes from a human donor with chronic lymphocytic leukemia.

V gene TRBV6-5 combines with J gene TRBJ1-6, with 7 bases lining up with TRBD1. The CDR3 spans 15 residues. The V gene end was trimmed by 2 bases and the J gene end by 6 bases; junction bases not matched to a gene: 4. CDR1 is MNHEY, CDR2 SVGAGI, per germline. CDR3 sequence reads: CASSYGQASNSPLHF. DNA for the CDR3: TGTGCCAGCAGTTACGGACAGGCTTCTAATTCACCCCTCCACTTT.

The rearrangement joins TRBV7-3 to TRBJ1-3, with a tentative D call TRBD1 (5 bases). V lost 1 base, J lost 0 bases, and 13 bases lay in between. The CDR3 is 17 amino acids. The germline V gene has CDR1 SGHTA and CDR2 FQGTGA. Here the CDR3 reads CASSLRGPAHSGNTIYF. The CDR3 bases are TGTGCCAGCAGCTTAAGGGGCCCGGCCCACTCTGGAAACACCATATATTTT.

This clone was seen once. The genes are TRBV7-9 and TRBJ1-6; D not certain. Germline CDR1 reads SEHNR; CDR2 reads FQNEAQ (reference sequence). With 5 bases removed from V and 7 bases from J, the gap between germline ends came to 3 bases. This CDR3 is 11 amino acids long. The DNA of the CDR3 is TGTGCCAGCAGCGCAAATTCACCCCTCCACTTT. It translates to CASSANSPLHF.

The chain combines TRBV28 with TRBJ1-1; D may be TRBD1 (5 bases). In germline, CDR1 is MDHEN, CDR2 SYDVKM. The CDR3 sequence is 14 residues long. V was pared by 2 bases and J by 0 bases, with 7 bases between. CDR3 residues: CASSLRGMNTEAFF. The CDR3 nucleotides are TGTGCCAGCAGTTTACGGGGCATGAACACTGAAGCTTTCTTT.

Points on this clone: An end of the junction does not agree with germline; a read error may underlie this. The chain employs TRBV6-5 and TRBJ2-7; D gene unclear. Per germline, CDR1 MNHEY and CDR2 SVGAGI. CDR3 length: 11 amino acids. The CDR3 nucleotides are TGTGCCAGCAGTGACTCCTACGAGCAGTACTTC. It encodes CASSDSYEQYF.

The chain joins TRBV5-4 to TRBJ1-4; 9 bases agree with TRBD1. There are 16 residues in the CDR3. The germline gives CDR1 SGHNT, CDR2 YYREEE (reference sequence). J was trimmed by 8 bases and V by 4 bases; bases with no gene match: 12. CDR3 sequence reads: CASSTRTTGGGEKLFF. The CDR3 nucleotides are TGTGCCAGCAGCACCCGAACTACAGGGGGCGGCGAAAAACTGTTTTTT.

V usage is TRBV6-5 and J usage is TRBJ1-4; D is ambiguous. V dropped 8 bases and J dropped 3 bases, with 7 bases sitting between them. CDR1 MNHEY and CDR2 SVGAGI come from the germline V gene. This CDR3 contains 12 residues. The DNA of the CDR3 is TGTGCCAGCGGGCAGCCTAATGAAAAACTGTTTTTT. It yields the protein CASGQPNEKLFF.

CDR3 nucleotides: TGTGCCAGCAGCTTTCCGGAATTTATAGCGGCCTACGAGCAGTACTTC. Its translation is CASSFPEFIAAYEQYF. The V gene is TRBV5-4, the J gene TRBJ2-7, with a possible D match to TRBD2 (6 bases). Germline V gene lookup returns CDR1 SGHNT and CDR2 YYREEE (reference sequence). V was pared by 2 bases and J by 2 bases, with 17 bases between. This CDR3 is built from 16 residues.

The rearrangement joins TRBV27 to TRBJ2-5; D remains unclear. V lost 2 bases to trimming and J lost 4 bases, with 8 bases between them. The CDR3 contains 13 residues. Germline CDR1 MNHEY, CDR2 SMNVEV (reference sequence). CDR3: CASSLSVRETQYF. The DNA for the CDR3 is TGTGCCAGCAGTTTAAGCGTAAGAGAGACCCAGTACTTC.

This clone occurred once. The V gene is TRBV27, the J gene TRBJ2-7; tentatively, D is TRBD2 (6 bases). Germline V gene sequence: CDR1 MNHEY, CDR2 SMNVEV (reference sequence). The CDR3 extends over 15 amino acids. V was trimmed by 6 bases and J by 4 bases, leaving 19 bases between them. For the CDR3, the DNA is TGTGCCAGCAGCGAGACCGGGATGGGAGGATACGAGCAGTACTTC. Amino acids: CASSETGMGGYEQYF.

V is TRBV19 and J is TRBJ1-2; D might be TRBD1 (5 bases). Germline CDR1 and CDR2: LNHDA and SQIVND (reference sequence). Trimming pared 5 bases from V and 5 bases from J, leaving 18 bases between. The CDR3 sequence is 15 residues long. CDR3 in DNA: TGTGCCAGTAGTCCACAACAGGCCCTGACTTATGGCTACACCTTC. This sequence encodes CASSPQQALTYGYTF.

The chain joins TRBV6-5 to TRBJ2-7; D remains unclear. Germline V lookup: CDR1 MNHEY, CDR2 SVGAGI. Trimming shortened V by 2 bases and J by 0 bases, and 5 bases separated the two germline ends. The CDR3 length is 13 residues. The CDR3 nucleotides read TGTGCCAGCAGTTACGGGTTCTCCTACGAGCAGTACTTC. As protein: CASSYGFSYEQYF.

For the CDR3, the DNA is TGTGCCAGCAGCTCCAGGGTTAGGCTGACTGAAGCTTTCTTT. Its translation is CASSSRVRLTEAFF. The rearrangement joins TRBV2 to TRBJ1-1; the D gene is possibly TRBD1 (5 bases). The CDR3 loop spans 14 amino acids. CDR1 is SNHLY and CDR2 is FYNNEI in the germline V gene. Trimming left V 6 bases short and J 5 bases short, with 16 bases between.

CDR3 sequence: CASSHREGQFF. CDR3 bases: TGTGCCAGCAGCCACAGGGAGGGGCAGTTCTTC. The chain employs TRBV6-6 and TRBJ2-1; a possible D gene is TRBD2 (7 bases). Trimming took off 6 bases at V and 12 bases at J, with 12 bases between the two ends. The germline V gene encodes CDR1 MNHNY and CDR2 SVGAGI (reference sequence). The CDR3 is made up of 11 amino acids.

This chain links TRBV19 with TRBJ2-7; D unresolved. V gave up 3 bases and J gave up 0 bases, with 12 bases separating them. Looked up from germline, CDR1 is LNHDA and CDR2 is SQIVND (reference sequence). The CDR3 runs 15 residues. Here the CDR3 reads CASSIAPGNSYEQYF. CDR3 bases: TGTGCCAGTAGTATCGCCCCGGGCAACTCCTACGAGCAGTACTTC.

The chain employs TRBV16 and TRBJ2-1; weak D call: TRBD2 (5 bases). Trimming removed 1 base from V and 10 bases from J, with 14 bases in between. CDR3 length equals 14 residues. From germline, CDR1 is KGHSY and CDR2 FQNENV. The CDR3 protein is CASSQLREQNEQFF. Written as DNA, the CDR3 is TGTGCCAGCAGCCAATTGAGGGAACAAAACGAGCAGTTCTTC.

The rearrangement uses TRBV5-1 and TRBJ2-7; unclear D gene. V gave up 4 bases and J gave up 0 bases, with 11 bases separating them. Germline V gene data show CDR1 as SGHRS and CDR2 as YFSETQ. The CDR3 sequence is 14 residues long. CDR3: CASSNGPSSYEQYF. CDR3 in DNA: TGCGCCAGCAGCAATGGACCGAGCTCCTACGAGCAGTACTTC.

The chain couples TRBV2 to TRBJ2-5, with TRBD1 identical over 12 bases. The CDR3 is 15 amino acids. CDR1 is SNHLY, CDR2 FYNNEI, per germline. Trimming removed 6 bases from V and 4 bases from J; junction bases left unmatched: 6. The DNA of the CDR3 is TGTGCCAGCAGGGGGGGACAGGGGGCGGCAGAGACCCAGTACTTC. Its protein is CASRGGQGAAETQYF.

This clone was seen a handful of times. V usage is TRBV10-3 and J usage is TRBJ2-3; the match to TRBD2 covers 12 bases. CDR1 is ENHRY, CDR2 SYGVKD, per germline. V dropped 2 bases and J dropped 4; count of bases not matched to a gene: 7. This CDR3 is 17 amino acids long. The CDR3 DNA reads TGTGCCATCAGTGAGAACAGACTAGCGGGAGCCCCAGATACGCAGTATTTT. Its protein product is CAISENRLAGAPDTQYF.

The genes are TRBV28 and TRBJ2-7, with D perhaps TRBD2 (5 bases). CDR1 and CDR2 from the germline V gene are MDHEN and SYDVKM. The CDR3 consists of 16 residues. Trimming took 2 bases from V and 5 from J, leaving 19 bases between them. The CDR3 region has the DNA TGTGCCAGCAGTTTACCTGAGGGCAGACCGGTAGACGAGCAGTACTTC. Protein sequence: CASSLPEGRPVDEQYF. The variable domain in full, with the rest retrieved from reference TRBV28 and TRBJ2-7, is DVKVTQSSRYLVKRTGEKVFLECVQDMDHENMFWYRQDPGLGLRLIYFSYDVKMKEKGDIPEGYSVSREKKERFSLILESASTNQTSMYLCASSLPEGRPVDEQYFGPGTRLTVT.

This clone appeared a few times. The J gene is TRBJ2-7, the V gene TRBV11-2; possibly TRBD1 or TRBD2 for D (5 bases each). From germline, CDR1 is SGHAT and CDR2 FQNNGV. V was shortened by 5 bases and J by 7 bases, with 27 bases between the two germline ends. The CDR3 sequence is 17 residues long. CDR3 in DNA: TGTGCCAGCAGCAACTCCAACAGGAACGCAGGGAGTGCTGAGCAGTACTTC. Protein sequence: CASSNSNRNAGSAEQYF.

CDR3 sequence: CASSELDWEDTQYF. In nucleotides, the CDR3 is TGTGCCAGCAGTGAATTGGACTGGGAAGATACGCAGTATTTT. The chain links TRBV2 to TRBJ2-3; maybe TRBD2 (5 bases). This CDR3 spans 14 amino acids. The V gene's germline CDR1 is SNHLY and CDR2 FYNNEI. V gave up 2 bases and J gave up 5 bases, with 11 bases separating them.